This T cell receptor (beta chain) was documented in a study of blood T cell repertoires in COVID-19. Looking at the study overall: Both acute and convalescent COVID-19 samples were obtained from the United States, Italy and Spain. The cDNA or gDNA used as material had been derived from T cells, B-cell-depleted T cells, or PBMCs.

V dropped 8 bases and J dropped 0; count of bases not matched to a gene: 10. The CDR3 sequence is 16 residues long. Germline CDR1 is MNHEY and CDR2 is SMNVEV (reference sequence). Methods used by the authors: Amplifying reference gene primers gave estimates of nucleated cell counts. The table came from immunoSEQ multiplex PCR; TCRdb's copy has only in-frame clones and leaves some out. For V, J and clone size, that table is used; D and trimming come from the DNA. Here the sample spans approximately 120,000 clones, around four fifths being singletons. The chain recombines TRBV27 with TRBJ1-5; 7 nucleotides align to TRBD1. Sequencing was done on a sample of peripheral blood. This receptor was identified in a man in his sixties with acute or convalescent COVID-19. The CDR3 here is CASGWTGAYSNQPQHF. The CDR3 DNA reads TGTGCCAGCGGTTGGACAGGAGCTTATAGCAATCAGCCCCAGCATTTT.